The sequence of this TCR beta chain was determined in a study of T cell repertoires and Cas9 in healthy adults. Here immunoSEQ multiplex PCR was the method, and the copy in TCRdb shows in-frame clones only, minus some. Here the sample spans tens of thousands of clones, roughly nine tenths being singletons. CDR3 length: 14 amino acids. Between the trimmed V and J ends, which lost 2 bases and 1 base, there was a span of 6 bases. Germline loops: CDR1 MNHNS, CDR2 SASEGT. The clonotype originates from a human donor in good health. The chain is built from TRBV6-1 and TRBJ1-3, with D unclear. The sequenced sample consisted of CD4+ effector T cells (CD127+, CD25-, CD137-, CD154-) from PBMCs; culture status not recorded. The CDR3 spells CASSENYSGNTIYF. CDR3 bases: TGTGCCAGCAGTGAAAATTATTCTGGAAACACCATATATTTT.